What follows are 25 T cell receptor beta chains derived from one specimen sequenced in a study of T-cell reconstitution after alpha-beta-depleted transplantation in children. Unique molecular identifiers were used to barcode this TCRbeta library. A single record per CDR3 protein comes from TCRdb applying MiXCR to the PCR reads. The sample lists about 340,000 distinct CDR3 sequences, about 14% occurring once. The sequenced sample was PBMCs, obtained from the stem cell graft. The source of these receptors is a human donor who donated a stem cell graft to a child with Fanconi anemia.

This clonotype was detected many times. V is TRBV6-5 and J is TRBJ1-6; D remains unclear. Looked up from germline, CDR1 is MNHEY and CDR2 is SVGAGI. Trimming took 0 bases from V and 9 from J, leaving 12 bases between them. The length of the CDR3 is 15 residues. The CDR3 protein is CASSYSPQNGSPLHF. Here the CDR3 DNA reads TGTGCCAGCAGTTACTCTCCCCAGAATGGTTCACCCCTCCACTTT.

The chain carries TRBV2 and TRBJ2-1; no clear D. Germline V gene sequence: CDR1 SNHLY, CDR2 FYNNEI. Trimming took off 8 bases at V and 7 bases at J, with 27 bases between the two ends. This CDR3 contains 17 residues. In nucleotides, the CDR3 is TGTGCCAGCGAAATGTACTTAGAGTCCGTTACTGGGAATGAGCAGTTCTTC. Translating gives CASEMYLESVTGNEQFF. Full variable domain (outside the CDR3, taken from reference TRBV2 and TRBJ2-1): EPEVTQTPSHQVTQMGQEVILRCVPISNHLYFYWYRQILGQKVEFLVSFYNNEISEKSEIFDDQFSVERPDGSNFTLKIRSTKLEDSAMYFCASEMYLESVTGNEQFFGPGTRLTVL.

This clonotype was seen many times. This chain connects TRBV4-3 to TRBJ1-5; no firm D call. The CDR3 consists of 16 residues. Germline CDR1 is LGHNA and CDR2 is YSLEER. V was clipped by 0 bases and J by 6 bases, with 15 bases between them. CDR3 bases: TGCGCCAGCAGCCAAGAGATCAACCAGGCAAGTCAGCCCCAGCATTTT. This codes for CASSQEINQASQPQHF.

This clonotype was picked up many times. This chain uses TRBV12-3 or TRBV12-4 with TRBJ1-5, with D hard to call. The CDR3 extends over 12 amino acids. Trimming pared 4 bases from V and 6 bases from J, leaving 7 bases between. This CDR3 reads CASSSGVQPQHF. The DNA for the CDR3 is TGTGCCAGCAGTTCGGGTGTTCAGCCCCAGCATTTT.

This clonotype was counted many times. V and J are TRBV30 and TRBJ1-1; D call uncertain. The CDR3 is made up of 11 amino acids. CDR1 and CDR2 from the germline V gene are GTSNPN and SVGIG (reference sequence). The V gene lost 3 bases and the J gene lost 10 bases, with 12 bases spanning the gap. The CDR3 nucleotides are TGTGCCTGGAGCGAGGCCCGGGGAGCTTTCTTT. The encoded protein is CAWSEARGAFF. The variable domain in full, with the rest retrieved from reference TRBV30 and TRBJ1-1, is SQTIHQWPATLVQPVGSPLSLECTVEGTSNPNLYWYRQAAGRGLQLLFYSVGIGQISSEVPQNLSASRPQDRQFILSSKKLLLSDSGFYLCAWSEARGAFFGQGTRLTVV.

V usage is TRBV6-5 and J usage is TRBJ2-7, with D possibly called TRBD1 or TRBD2 (5 bases each). The CDR3 totals 13 residues. V shed 3 bases and J shed 6 bases, with 12 bases lying between them. The V gene's germline CDR1 is MNHEY and CDR2 SVGAGI. CDR3 coding DNA: TGTGCCAGCAGTTATAAGGGGAGCGGCGAGCAGTACTTC. This translates into CASSYKGSGEQYF.

The rearrangement links TRBV4-3 to TRBJ2-1, with 14 bases fitting TRBD2. This CDR3 spans 15 amino acids. The trim removed 3 bases at V and 12 bases at J, leaving 7 bases unmatched. Looked up from germline, CDR1 is LGHNA and CDR2 is YSLEER. The CDR3 loop reads CASSQMGGLAGAQFF. The DNA for the CDR3 is TGCGCCAGCAGCCAGATGGGGGGACTAGCGGGGGCGCAGTTCTTC.

The V and J genes are TRBV10-1 and TRBJ2-3; D call uncertain. The germline V gene encodes CDR1 WNHNN and CDR2 SYGVQD (reference sequence). The CDR3 has 13 amino acids. Trimming took 4 bases from V and 4 from J, leaving 9 bases between them. CDR3: CASSVRSADTQYF. The DNA of the CDR3 is TGCGCCAGCAGTGTAAGGTCAGCAGATACGCAGTATTTT.

This clonotype was counted only a few times. The J gene is TRBJ2-1, the V gene TRBV7-6; 8 nucleotides line up with TRBD1. J lost 7 bases, V lost 1 base, and 9 bases had no gene match. The germline CDR1 and CDR2 sequences are SGHVS and FNYEAQ. There are 16 residues in the CDR3. This CDR3 reads CASSLGVGQEGNEQFF. The CDR3 DNA reads as TGTGCCAGCAGCTTAGGGGTGGGACAGGAGGGGAATGAGCAGTTCTTC.

Regarding this clonotype: This may be a read error: a much more frequent sequence differs by one nucleotide. The chain carries TRBV29-1 and TRBJ1-1; D is uncertain. Looked up from germline, CDR1 is SQVTM and CDR2 is ANQGSEA. V gave up 3 bases and J gave up 0 bases, with 14 bases separating them. This CDR3 region has 15 residues. The CDR3 region is CSVEVGWRLNTEAFF. Written as DNA, the CDR3 is TGCAGCGTTGAGGTGGGGTGGAGGTTGAACACTGAAGCTTTCTTT.

This clonotype was seen many times. The chain links TRBV5-5 to TRBJ2-7; 7 nucleotides agree with TRBD1. CDR1 and CDR2 (germline): SGHKS, YYEKEE (reference sequence). CDR3 length: 15 amino acids. The ends lost 4 bases at V and 0 bases at J; junction bases unmatched: 7. The CDR3 is CASSVSGTVSYEQYV. The CDR3 bases are TGTGCCAGCAGCGTATCCGGGACAGTCTCCTACGAGCAGTACGTC.

The genes are TRBV20-1 and TRBJ1-5; TRBD1 is a possible D gene (5 bases). Between the trimmed V and J ends, which lost 1 base and 11 bases, there was a span of 9 bases. This CDR3 contains 11 residues. Germline CDR1 DFQATT, CDR2 SNEGSKA (reference sequence). The CDR3 nucleotides read TGCAGTGCTAGAGTGGGGCTAACCCAGCATTTT. Protein product: CSARVGLTQHF.

The chain has TRBV5-1 and TRBJ2-1, with TRBD2 identical over 8 bases. Trimming took 2 bases from V and 9 from J; bases not matched to a gene: 13. The CDR3 spans 16 residues. Germline V lookup: CDR1 SGHRS, CDR2 YFSETQ. CDR3 bases: TGCGCCAGCAGCTTAGGGCGGGGGGCTTTGCAATTTGAGCAGTTCTTC. Translated: CASSLGRGALQFEQFF.

This clonotype was counted at least ten times. This chain uses TRBV2 with TRBJ2-3; TRBD1 might be the D (5 bases). V was pared by 1 base and J by 10 bases, with 9 bases between. Germline lookup yields CDR1 SNHLY and CDR2 FYNNEI. This CDR3 contains 12 residues. CDR3 protein: CASSEVSGSQYF. CDR3 nucleotide sequence: TGTGCCAGCAGTGAAGTTTCAGGGTCGCAGTATTTT.

There are a few counts of this clonotype. DNA of the CDR3: TGCAGTGCTAGAGGTGGGGGGACAGCTGAAGCTTTCTTT. As protein: CSARGGGTAEAFF. The chain combines TRBV20-1 with TRBJ1-1; 7 bases align to TRBD1. The trim removed 1 base at V and 6 bases at J, leaving 5 bases unmatched. This CDR3 is 13 amino acids long. Germline lookup yields CDR1 DFQATT and CDR2 SNEGSKA (reference sequence).

In this sample, this clonotype turned up many times. This chain uses TRBV6-5 with TRBJ1-2; D is possibly TRBD1 (5 bases). The ends were cut back, 0 bases at V and 6 bases at J, with 11 bases in the middle. This CDR3 is 14 amino acids long. CDR1 MNHEY and CDR2 SVGAGI come from the germline V gene. Written as DNA, the CDR3 is TGTGCCAGCAGTTACTCGACGGGGCTGGATGGCTACACCTTC. This gives the protein CASSYSTGLDGYTF.

This clonotype has only a few counts. V gene TRBV29-1 combines with J gene TRBJ1-2, with unresolved D. Germline assignment: CDR1 SQVTM and CDR2 ANQGSEA. This CDR3 contains 11 residues. The germline V and J ends were trimmed by 7 bases and 1 base, with 7 bases remaining between them. The CDR3 region is CSAAFNYGYTF. The CDR3 bases are TGCAGCGCGGCCTTTAACTATGGCTACACCTTC.

The chain joins TRBV20-1 to TRBJ2-1; D gene uncertain. The germline V gene has CDR1 DFQATT and CDR2 SNEGSKA (reference sequence). Deletions cut 4 bases from V and 0 bases from J, with 7 bases between. The CDR3 consists of 13 residues. The CDR3: CSAMLGSYNEQFF. The CDR3 region has the DNA TGCAGTGCTATGTTGGGCTCCTACAATGAGCAGTTCTTC.

This clonotype was detected a few times. The chain combines TRBV12-3 or TRBV12-4 with TRBJ2-1; D remains unclear. Trimming left V 5 bases short and J 0 bases short, with 11 bases between. There are 15 residues in the CDR3. CDR3 sequence: CASSHPMSSYNEQFF. The CDR3 DNA sequence: TGTGCCAGCAGTCATCCTATGAGCTCCTACAATGAGCAGTTCTTC.

This clonotype was picked up many times. V gene TRBV4-3 combines with J gene TRBJ1-6; D uncertain. The CDR3 sequence is 14 residues long. Looked up from germline, CDR1 is LGHNA and CDR2 is YSLEER. Trimming stripped 1 base from V and 7 bases from J, with 8 bases between. CDR3 region: CASSQGNGNSPLHF. Here the CDR3 DNA reads TGCGCCAGCAGCCAAGGGAACGGGAATTCACCCCTCCACTTT.

The chain uses TRBV20-1 and TRBJ1-1; a weak D match, TRBD1 (5 bases). Per germline, CDR1 DFQATT and CDR2 SNEGSKA (reference sequence). V was trimmed by 2 bases and J by 3 bases, leaving 13 bases between them. The CDR3 contains 14 residues. The CDR3, as DNA: TGCAGTGCTAGACGGGGGAGTAAGGACACTGAAGCTTTCTTT. This sequence encodes CSARRGSKDTEAFF.

This clonotype was seen repeatedly, ten times or more. DNA of the CDR3: TGTGCCAGCTTCGAGGGGTACTCTGGAAACACCATATATTTT. Translating it yields CASFEGYSGNTIYF. The chain is built from TRBV6-1 and TRBJ1-3, with a weak D call TRBD1 (5 bases). V was trimmed by 8 bases and J by 0 bases, leaving 11 bases between them. The CDR3 consists of 14 residues. The germline V gene has CDR1 MNHNS and CDR2 SASEGT.

This clonotype has more than one count but fewer than ten. This chain links TRBV6-1 with TRBJ1-4; 9 positions match TRBD1. The CDR3 contains 14 residues. J lost 4 bases, V lost 6 bases, and 3 bases had no gene match. Germline CDR1 reads MNHNS; CDR2 reads SASEGT. CDR3 sequence reads: CASRRTGDNEKLFF. As DNA, the CDR3 is TGTGCCAGCAGAAGGACAGGGGATAATGAAAAACTGTTTTTT.

A few counts support this clonotype. The V call is TRBV20-1, the J call TRBJ2-1; D might be TRBD2 (5 bases). The CDR3 loop spans 17 amino acids. In germline, CDR1 is DFQATT, CDR2 SNEGSKA (reference sequence). V was trimmed by 3 bases and J by 0 bases, leaving 18 bases between them. The CDR3 loop is CSASSRGMDSSYNEQFF. Written as DNA, the CDR3 is TGCAGTGCTAGTAGTAGAGGGATGGATAGCTCCTACAATGAGCAGTTCTTC.

This clonotype was seen repeatedly, ten times or more. This chain links TRBV20-1 with TRBJ2-5; 9 nucleotides agree with TRBD1. CDR1 is DFQATT, CDR2 SNEGSKA, per germline (reference sequence). The length of the CDR3 is 14 residues. The ends lost 1 base at V and 5 bases at J; junction bases unmatched: 5. The CDR3 loop reads CSARVTGGVETQYF. DNA of the CDR3: TGCAGTGCTAGAGTAACAGGGGGCGTGGAGACCCAGTACTTC.